This T cell receptor (beta chain) was captured in a study of identical twins. Healthy Caucasians supplied all donations. In TCRdb, the 5' RACE reads were re-called with MiXCR into one record per CDR3 protein. The sample contains 690,000 or so distinct CDR3 sequences, 8.6% of which appear only once. This clonotype was detected many times. The antigen is not known. Study-level points and caveats: Out-of-frame alpha sequences that twins shared showed excess low generation probability. Within monozygotic twins, out-of-frame TCR alpha sharing was underestimated by the models.

The CDR3 has 15 residues. V shed 4 bases and J 2 bases; nucleotides not matched to a gene: 3. Per germline, CDR1 LGHDT and CDR2 YNNKEL (reference sequence). This same sample was also part of a study on yellow fever vaccine responses in identical twins.

This chain uses TRBV3-1 with TRBJ2-5, with 11 bases matching TRBD1. The sample taken for sequencing was PBMCs. This receptor was identified in a woman aged 18-29 years in good health. Here the CDR3 DNA reads TGTGCCAGCAGCCGGACAGGGGGCGTGCAAGAGACCCAGTACTTC. Its protein product is CASSRTGGVQETQYF.